The 32 T cell receptor beta chains below all came from one sample that was sequenced in a study of STAT3 mutations in large granular lymphocyte leukemia (dated by TCRdb to between 2018 and 2020). The study at large found these results: At least one immunodominant TCRbeta clonotype was present in every T-LGLL patient, and multiple immunodominant subclonotypes appeared in about half of the T-LGLL patients.

Antigens for these TCRs are unknown. The receptor library was made with the immunoSEQ multiplex PCR assay. Drawn from immuneACCESS, this table holds only the in-frame rearrangements with V and J called that TCRdb kept. Clones are partly lost; checked studies trace under half to an unresolved V gene and leave the rest unexplained. The sample has approximately 45,000 clones on record, 80% to 90% of them singletons. Roughly 0.4% of the sample goes to the ten largest clones. Sequencing used PBMCs. These receptors all stem from a human donor with T large granular lymphocyte leukemia. Some clones in this sample may be carry-over from other donors' samples.

This clone turned up a few times. The chain employs TRBV4-2 and TRBJ2-1; D might be TRBD1 or TRBD2, each matching 5 bases. Trimming removed 2 bases at V and 7 bases at J, with 15 bases between. This CDR3 spans 15 amino acids. The V gene's germline CDR1 is LGHNA and CDR2 YNFKEQ. The CDR3 DNA sequence: TGTGCCAGCAGCCAACGTGGCCTCGGGGCGAATGAGCAGTTCTTC. This codes for CASSQRGLGANEQFF.

The chain couples TRBV6-1 to TRBJ1-2; the D is unclear. Trimming pared 4 bases from V and 2 bases from J, leaving 8 bases between. CDR3 length equals 13 residues. Germline-derived CDR1 and CDR2 are MNHNS and SASEGT. The CDR3 sequence is CASSVGENYGYTF. The CDR3 DNA reads TGTGCCAGCAGTGTGGGTGAGAACTATGGCTACACCTTC.

The chain combines TRBV27 with TRBJ1-2; weak D call: TRBD1 (5 bases). Between the trimmed V and J ends, which lost 6 bases and 3 bases, there was a span of 20 bases. Germline V gene data show CDR1 as MNHEY and CDR2 as SMNVEV (reference sequence). The CDR3 runs to 16 residues. CDR3 bases: TGTGCCAGCAGATCGGGTCCAGGGACCACTGACTATGGCTACACCTTC. It yields the protein CASRSGPGTTDYGYTF.

This CDR3 is CASSHGTGGPNYGYTF. The CDR3 DNA follows: TGCGCCAGCAGCCACGGGACAGGGGGGCCTAACTATGGCTACACCTTC. V is TRBV5-1 and J is TRBJ1-2; 11 bases fit TRBD1. Germline assignment: CDR1 SGHRS and CDR2 YFSETQ. The ends lost 4 bases at V and 0 bases at J; junction bases unmatched: 5. The CDR3 runs 16 residues.

The gene calls are TRBV5-1 and TRBJ1-2; TRBD1 is a possible D gene (5 bases). This CDR3 comprises 14 residues. CDR1 SGHRS and CDR2 YFSETQ come from the germline V gene. The V gene lost 9 bases and the J gene lost 8 bases, with 23 bases spanning the gap. Here the CDR3 DNA reads TGCGCCACCAAAGGGCAAGCGGGGGGGTACGGCTACACCTTC. Its protein product is CATKGQAGGYGYTF.

The chain carries TRBV6-5 and TRBJ1-2, with TRBD1 as a possible D gene (6 bases). In germline, CDR1 is MNHEY, CDR2 SVGAGI. Trimming removed 4 bases at V and 0 bases at J, with 9 bases between. The CDR3 covers 14 residues. The CDR3 sequence: CASSSGGPNYGYTF. CDR3 coding DNA: TGTGCCAGCAGTTCGGGGGGGCCTAACTATGGCTACACCTTC.

This clone has just one count. This rearrangement joins TRBV25-1 to TRBJ1-3; unclear D gene. V gave up 5 bases and J gave up 7 bases, with 6 bases separating them. CDR1 MGHDK and CDR2 SYGVNS come from the germline V gene. The CDR3 spans 11 residues. The chain's CDR3 is CASSLSNTIYF. CDR3 coding DNA: TGTGCCAGCAGTCTTTCGAACACCATATATTTT. Complete variable domain (other parts from reference TRBV25-1 and TRBJ1-3): EADIYQTPRYLVIGTGKKITLECSQTMGHDKMYWYQQDPGMELHLIHYSYGVNSTEKGDLSSESTVSRIRTEHFPLTLESARPSHTSQYLCASSLSNTIYFGEGSWLTVV.

This clone appeared a few times. The gene calls are TRBV28 and TRBJ1-6; D not resolved. The CDR3 runs 16 residues. The V end lost 6 bases, the J end lost 7 bases, and 19 bases lay between the germline ends. The V gene's germline CDR1 is MDHEN and CDR2 SYDVKM. CDR3 bases: TGTGCCAGCAGACCTCCCGGACCGAGCGGGAATTCACCCCTCCACTTT. It translates to CASRPPGPSGNSPLHF.

This chain connects TRBV19 to TRBJ1-1; TRBD1 might be the D (5 bases). Trimming took off 3 bases at V and 7 bases at J, with 12 bases between the two ends. The CDR3 is 13 amino acids. Germline CDR1 reads LNHDA; CDR2 reads SQIVND (reference sequence). The CDR3 sequence is CASSMGDNVEAFF. Here the CDR3 DNA reads TGTGCCAGTAGTATGGGGGATAACGTTGAAGCTTTCTTT.

Details on this clone: Mismatch with germline at one junction end may stem from a read error. The chain links TRBV4-1 to TRBJ2-7, with D perhaps matching TRBD1 (6 bases). The CDR3 covers 14 residues. The germline CDR1 and CDR2 sequences are MGHRA and YSYEKL. DNA for the CDR3: TGCTCCAGCAGCCTGCAGGGGCTTCCCTACGAGCAGTACTTC. Translation gives CSSSLQGLPYEQYF.

This sequence joins TRBV28 and TRBJ2-3; 7 positions agree with TRBD2. The CDR3 sequence is 15 residues long. In germline, CDR1 is MDHEN, CDR2 SYDVKM. V shed 0 bases and J 2 bases; nucleotides not matched to a gene: 2. The CDR3 DNA reads as TGTGCCAGCAGTTTATGGGGGGGGTCCACAGATACGCAGTATTTT. It is translated as CASSLWGGSTDTQYF.

This chain connects TRBV5-8 to TRBJ2-3; a possible D gene is TRBD2 (7 bases). V gave up 3 bases and J gave up 6 bases, with 17 bases separating them. Germline assignment: CDR1 SGHTS and CDR2 YDEGEE. This CDR3 has 15 residues. For the CDR3, the DNA is TGTGCCAGCAGCTCGCAGGGGAGGGGGGGCGATACGCAGTATTTT. Amino acids: CASSSQGRGGDTQYF. Combining the CDR3 with reference TRBV5-8 and TRBJ2-3 gives the whole variable domain EAGVTQSPTHLIKTRGQQATLRCSPISGHTSVYWYQQALGLGLQFLLWYDEGEERNRGNFPPRFSGRQFPNYSSELNVNALELEDSALYLCASSSQGRGGDTQYFGPGTRLTVL.

The rearrangement uses TRBV30 and TRBJ1-2, with 7 bases that match TRBD1. Germline V gives CDR1 GTSNPN, CDR2 SVGIG (reference sequence). The CDR3 is 14 residues long. Germline trimming cut 8 bases from V and 0 bases from J; bases unmatched to any gene: 9. The CDR3: CAVPTGAANYGYTF. The CDR3 nucleotides are TGTGCCGTACCAACAGGGGCAGCTAACTATGGCTACACCTTC.

The chain uses TRBV2 and TRBJ2-5; D may be TRBD1 or TRBD2 (5 bases each). The CDR3 extends over 13 amino acids. Trimming removed 4 bases at V and 1 base at J, with 7 bases between. The V gene's germline CDR1 is SNHLY and CDR2 FYNNEI. The CDR3 is CASSGGTQETQYF. In DNA, the CDR3 is TGTGCCAGCAGTGGGGGGACCCAAGAGACCCAGTACTTC.

The rearrangement uses TRBV5-4 and TRBJ1-2; the D gene is possibly TRBD1 (6 bases). Trimming stripped 0 bases from V and 8 bases from J, with 17 bases between. The CDR3 contains 15 residues. Germline lookup yields CDR1 SGHNT and CDR2 YYREEE (reference sequence). The CDR3 spells CASSLGGGGFGGYTF. In nucleotides, the CDR3 is TGTGCCAGCAGCTTGGGAGGCGGGGGCTTCGGCGGCTACACCTTC.

The chain uses TRBV30 and TRBJ1-5; 7 nucleotides line up with TRBD1. Germline CDR1 and CDR2: GTSNPN and SVGIG (reference sequence). There are 14 residues in the CDR3. Trimming removed 3 bases from V and 3 bases from J; junction bases left unmatched: 5. CDR3 nucleotide sequence: TGTGCCTGGAGAGGGGGCGCGGACAATCAGCCCCAGCATTTT. Translated, it gives CAWRGGADNQPQHF.

This clone showed up just once. The chain has TRBV7-9 and TRBJ1-6; no clear D gene. Trimming stripped 4 bases from V and 4 bases from J, with 11 bases between. The CDR3 consists of 15 residues. The germline gives CDR1 SEHNR, CDR2 FQNEAQ (reference sequence). DNA for the CDR3: TGTGCCAGCAGCTCCTTAGGATTGTATAATTCACCCCTCCACTTT. Its translation is CASSSLGLYNSPLHF. Full variable domain (remainder filled in from reference TRBV7-9 and TRBJ1-6): DTGVSQNPRHKITKRGQNVTFRCDPISEHNRLYWYRQTLGQGPEFLTYFQNEAQLEKSRLLSDRFSAERPKGSFSTLEIQRTEQGDSAMYLCASSSLGLYNSPLHFGNGTRLTVT.

This clone has a handful of counts. V and J are TRBV2 and TRBJ1-5; the D gene is possibly TRBD1 (5 bases). The CDR3 covers 14 residues. Per germline, CDR1 SNHLY and CDR2 FYNNEI. Between the trimmed V and J ends, which lost 5 bases and 5 bases, there was a span of 13 bases. The CDR3 DNA sequence: TGTGCCAGCAGTAGATCAGGGAACCATCAGCCCCAGCATTTT. It codes for CASSRSGNHQPQHF.

V gene TRBV5-6 combines with J gene TRBJ1-5; D is ambiguous. CDR1 and CDR2 (germline): SGHDT, YYEEEE. This CDR3 is 14 amino acids long. Trimming cost V 0 bases and J 5 bases, with 9 bases left between them. CDR3 in amino acids: CASSLGGRYQPQHF. In DNA, the CDR3 is TGTGCCAGCAGCTTGGGGGGAAGATATCAGCCCCAGCATTTT. The whole variable domain, remainder taken from reference TRBV5-6 and TRBJ1-5, is DAGVTQSPTHLIKTRGQQVTLRCSPKSGHDTVSWYQQALGQGPQFIFQYYEEEERQRGNFPDRFSGHQFPNYSSELNVNALLLGDSALYLCASSLGGRYQPQHFGDGTRLSIL.

V and J are TRBV28 and TRBJ1-6; D ambiguous. Germline V lookup: CDR1 MDHEN, CDR2 SYDVKM. V lost 5 bases and J lost 13, with 15 bases in between. The CDR3 has 13 amino acids. DNA for the CDR3: TGTGCCAGCAGTACTAACTCCGGGGATCCCCTCCACTTT. Its protein product is CASSTNSGDPLHF.

V usage is TRBV5-1 and J usage is TRBJ1-3, with D unclear. Germline lookup yields CDR1 SGHRS and CDR2 YFSETQ. CDR3 length equals 13 residues. With 0 bases removed from V and 7 bases from J, the gap between germline ends came to 8 bases. The CDR3 DNA sequence: TGCGCCAGCAGCTTGGCCATGGAGAACACCATATATTTT. Its translation is CASSLAMENTIYF. The whole variable domain, remainder taken from reference TRBV5-1 and TRBJ1-3, is KAGVTQTPRYLIKTRGQQVTLSCSPISGHRSVSWYQQTPGQGLQFLFEYFSETQRNKGNFPGRFSGRQFSNSRSEMNVSTLELGDSALYLCASSLAMENTIYFGEGSWLTVV.

The CDR3 sequence: CASRPGLPHAYEQYV. CDR3 sequence (DNA): TGTGCCAGCAGGCCAGGACTGCCCCACGCCTACGAGCAGTACGTC. The V and J genes are TRBV6-5 and TRBJ2-7; a possible D gene is TRBD2 (5 bases). The V and J ends lost 6 bases and 2 bases respectively, with 17 bases between them. The CDR3 runs to 15 residues. Germline lookup yields CDR1 MNHEY and CDR2 SVGAGI.

The V and J genes are TRBV29-1 and TRBJ2-7, with 9 bases matching TRBD1. After removal of 7 bases from V and 2 bases from J, the junction contained 18 bases not matched to a gene. This CDR3 is 17 amino acids long. CDR1 and CDR2 (germline): SQVTM, ANQGSEA. CDR3 in amino acids: CSAKTIKRTGVTYEQYF. Written as DNA, the CDR3 is TGCAGCGCAAAGACAATTAAAAGGACAGGGGTAACCTACGAGCAGTACTTC.

The J gene is TRBJ2-7, the V gene TRBV7-9, with D possibly TRBD1 on 5 matching bases. Trimming took off 6 bases at V and 2 bases at J, with 11 bases between the two ends. Germline CDR1 and CDR2: SEHNR and FQNEAQ (reference sequence). The CDR3 has 13 amino acids. The CDR3: CASRTDRPYEQYF. The CDR3, as DNA: TGTGCCAGCAGGACCGACAGACCCTACGAGCAGTACTTC. The full variable domain, in which reference TRBV7-9 and TRBJ2-7 provide the parts outside the CDR3, is DTGVSQNPRHKITKRGQNVTFRCDPISEHNRLYWYRQTLGQGPEFLTYFQNEAQLEKSRLLSDRFSAERPKGSFSTLEIQRTEQGDSAMYLCASRTDRPYEQYFGPGTRLTVT.

The genes are TRBV5-1 and TRBJ2-7, with 10 bases identical to TRBD1. Germline V gene lookup returns CDR1 SGHRS and CDR2 YFSETQ. The CDR3 spans 15 residues. V dropped 4 bases and J dropped 0; count of bases not matched to a gene: 4. The CDR3 region has the DNA TGCGCCAGCAGCCCAGGGACAGGGGTCTCCTACGAGCAGTACTTC. Protein: CASSPGTGVSYEQYF. The whole variable domain, remainder taken from reference TRBV5-1 and TRBJ2-7, is KAGVTQTPRYLIKTRGQQVTLSCSPISGHRSVSWYQQTPGQGLQFLFEYFSETQRNKGNFPGRFSGRQFSNSRSEMNVSTLELGDSALYLCASSPGTGVSYEQYFGPGTRLTVT.

This chain links TRBV19 with TRBJ1-6; the D gene is possibly TRBD1 (5 bases). V lost 0 bases and J 10 bases, leaving 10 bases between the germline ends. The CDR3 consists of 14 residues. Germline V gives CDR1 LNHDA, CDR2 SQIVND (reference sequence). The CDR3 nucleotides are TGTGCCAGTAGTATAGACAGGGAAGAATCACCCCTCCACTTT. Its translation is CASSIDREESPLHF.

The chain has TRBV7-2 and TRBJ1-2; the D is unclear. Per the germline V gene, CDR1 is SGHTA and CDR2 is FQGNSA. The CDR3 is made up of 13 amino acids. Between the trimmed V and J ends, which lost 5 bases and 8 bases, there was a span of 15 bases. The CDR3 region has the DNA TGTGCCAGCAGCCCGGCCCGGTTGGAGGGCTACACCTTC. This sequence encodes CASSPARLEGYTF.

This clone was picked up one time. This chain connects TRBV6-1 to TRBJ2-7, with 11 bases aligning to TRBD1. CDR3 length: 15 amino acids. Trimming at V came to 6 bases and at J to 4 bases, leaving 8 bases not matched to a gene. Germline assignment: CDR1 MNHNS and CDR2 SASEGT. CDR3 region: CASRRDRGGTYEQYF. Here the CDR3 DNA reads TGTGCCAGCAGGAGGGACAGGGGGGGAACTTACGAGCAGTACTTC.

This clone was counted once. The J gene is TRBJ1-2, the V gene TRBV4-3; D remains ambiguous. V lost 0 bases, J lost 8 bases, and 13 bases lay in between. Looked up from germline, CDR1 is LGHNA and CDR2 is YSLEER. CDR3 size: 14 residues. CDR3 sequence reads: CASSQDPLRDGYTF. In DNA, the CDR3 is TGCGCCAGCAGCCAAGATCCCCTGAGAGACGGCTACACCTTC.

The CDR3 DNA is TGTGCCAGCAGCCAAATTAACAGGGCACCGGACTCCTACGAGCAGTACGTC. Translating it yields CASSQINRAPDSYEQYV. The chain links TRBV5-6 to TRBJ2-7, with D tentatively TRBD1 (6 bases). V was trimmed by 4 bases and J by 0 bases, leaving 20 bases between them. From germline, CDR1 is SGHDT and CDR2 YYEEEE. This CDR3 spans 17 amino acids.

This clone was seen just once. V and J are TRBV25-1 and TRBJ2-2, with 7 bases that match TRBD1. CDR1 is MGHDK, CDR2 SYGVNS, per germline. Trimming at V came to 5 bases and at J to 6 bases, leaving 9 bases not matched to a gene. CDR3 length: 15 amino acids. The CDR3 region has the DNA TGTGCCAGCAGTTATCGACAGGGTATGCCCGGGGAGCTGTTTTTT. Translated: CASSYRQGMPGELFF.

The rearrangement joins TRBV5-1 to TRBJ2-2; 12 bases are shared with TRBD2. From germline, CDR1 is SGHRS and CDR2 YFSETQ. The CDR3 totals 16 residues. The trim removed 6 bases at V and 5 bases at J, leaving 8 bases unmatched. Here the CDR3 reads CASTPLGLAGTGELFF. As DNA, the CDR3 is TGCGCCAGCACCCCGCTAGGACTAGCGGGGACCGGGGAGCTGTTTTTT.